This T cell receptor beta chain was sequenced in a study of molecular identifiers for immune sequencing clone quantification. The V gene end was trimmed by 4 bases and the J gene end by 7 bases; junction bases not matched to a gene: 4. This CDR3 has 14 amino acids. Germline V lookup: CDR1 SNHLY, CDR2 FYNNEI. TCRdb processed the PCR reads anew with MiXCR; each CDR3 protein has one entry. Of over 100,000 distinct CDR3 sequences listed, under 40% are singletons. Sorting captured naive CD8 T cells as CD8+CD4-CCR7+CD45RA+. A few counts support this clonotype. Its matching antigen is unknown. General study results and limits: In a background of around 1 million naive cells, spiked Jurkat TCR RNA from one cell was reportedly detectable. Clones of above 20 RNA copies carried over 97% of effector molecules; in naive cells they carried under 1%. With a barcode shared among identical TCR molecules, highly expanded clone sizes could be underestimated.

Sequences were obtained from naive CD8+ T cells from blood, with Jurkat cell RNA spiked in. The subset is: FACS-sorted CD8+CD4-CCR7+CD45RA+ naive T cells. The chain recombines TRBV2 with TRBJ2-2; 9 bases line up with TRBD2. The sequence came from a human donor in good health. Some libraries in this study had Jurkat cell RNA spiked in. The CDR3 nucleotides read TGTGCCAGCAGTGGGACGACTAGCGGCGGGGAGCTGTTTTTT. Translation gives CASSGTTSGGELFF.